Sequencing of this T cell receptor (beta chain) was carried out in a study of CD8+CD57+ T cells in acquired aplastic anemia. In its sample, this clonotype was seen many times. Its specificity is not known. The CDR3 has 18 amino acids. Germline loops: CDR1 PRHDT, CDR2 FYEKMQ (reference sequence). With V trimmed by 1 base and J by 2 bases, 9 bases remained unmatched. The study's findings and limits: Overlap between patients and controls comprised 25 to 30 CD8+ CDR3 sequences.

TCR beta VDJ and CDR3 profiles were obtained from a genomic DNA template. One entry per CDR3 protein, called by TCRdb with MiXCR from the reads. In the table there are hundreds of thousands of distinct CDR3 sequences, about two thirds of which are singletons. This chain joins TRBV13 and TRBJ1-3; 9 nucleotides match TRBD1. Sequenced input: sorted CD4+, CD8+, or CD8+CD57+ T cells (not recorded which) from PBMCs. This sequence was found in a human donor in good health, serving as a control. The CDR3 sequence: CASSLEGITGGAGNTIYF. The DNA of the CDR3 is TGTGCCAGCAGCTTAGAAGGCATCACAGGGGGCGCTGGAAACACCATATATTTT. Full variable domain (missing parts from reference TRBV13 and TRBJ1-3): AAGVIQSPRHLIKEKRETATLKCYPIPRHDTVYWYQQGPGQDPQFLISFYEKMQSDKGSIPDRFSAQQFSDYHSELNMSSLELGDSALYFCASSLEGITGGAGNTIYFGEGSWLTVV.